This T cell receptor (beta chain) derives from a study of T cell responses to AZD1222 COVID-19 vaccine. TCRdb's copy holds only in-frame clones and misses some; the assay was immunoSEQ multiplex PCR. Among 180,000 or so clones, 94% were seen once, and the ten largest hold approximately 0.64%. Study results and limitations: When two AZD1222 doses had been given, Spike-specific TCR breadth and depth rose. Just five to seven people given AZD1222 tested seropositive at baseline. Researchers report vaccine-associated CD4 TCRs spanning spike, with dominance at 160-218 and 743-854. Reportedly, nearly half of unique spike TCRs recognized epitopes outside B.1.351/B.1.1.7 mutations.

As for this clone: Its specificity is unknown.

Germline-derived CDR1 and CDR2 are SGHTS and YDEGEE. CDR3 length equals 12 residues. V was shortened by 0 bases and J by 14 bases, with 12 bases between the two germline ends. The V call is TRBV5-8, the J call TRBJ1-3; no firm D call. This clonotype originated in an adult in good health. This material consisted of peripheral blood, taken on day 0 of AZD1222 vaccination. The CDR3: CASSLESISLYF. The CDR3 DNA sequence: TGTGCCAGCAGCTTGGAATCCATCTCCCTATATTTT.